The text below deals with one T cell receptor (beta chain). Its recognized antigen is unknown. Base qualities were left out, and no much larger clone turns up one base away. The data originate from a study of cytomegalovirus exposure and HLA in healthy donors (TCRdb year 2017). About the investigation overall: According to an earlier analysis of around 600 of the donors, 150 million to 200 million T cells yielded 90 million to 130 million unique TCR beta sequences and about 300 Gb of sequence data. Across approximately 420 genotyped donors of the cohort, an average of about 240,000 unique TCR beta nucleotide sequences per donor were sequenced, and roughly 17% of those sequences were non-productive. All discovery cohort repertoires had been generated using a single sequencing platform. Rather than using new phenotypic data, the later analysis identified candidate immune exposures from TCR beta sequences and from how often those sequences occurred across donors. In a later genetic analysis, genome-wide SNP genotypes for about 65% of the 666 donors were used, and that subset was treated as a discovery cohort. A later analysis re-examined previously published TCR beta repertoires from roughly 650 donors and added high-resolution HLA genotyping to investigate patterns of TCR occurrence. Four or five DR-DQ haplotypes were handled as single units for association and clustering because linkage in the cohort was strong. Along with the approximately 700-subject first cohort, a separate validation cohort of more than 90 different subjects was used. Of the roughly 400 genotyped donors, over 70% fell in the genetic ancestry cluster associated with self-reported Caucasian donors. About 280 gigabases of sequencing data and 91 million or so unique TCR sequences made up an early release that covered 500 to 700 HLA-typed donors. HLA typing covered class I and class II loci at four-digit resolution. The study aimed to test whether signatures of past pathogen exposure could be identified by cataloging public T cell receptors. An earlier analysis of 587 of the donors used high-throughput TCR beta sequencing to judge whether each TCR beta V gene segment behaved as functional or pseudogenic. Using immunosequencing, the study profiled T cell repertoires from 550 to 750 subjects and related those repertoires to cytomegalovirus serostatus. Typing coverage differed by locus: A, B, C, DRB1 and DQB1 were typed in roughly 629-630 donors, DQA1 in roughly 510, DPA1 in approximately 610, and DPB1 in roughly 450. High-throughput TCR immunosequencing, statistical association of individual TCRs with disease status, and machine learning were combined to predict cytomegalovirus infection status. Alongside the repertoire data, information on donor age, sex, ethnicity and CMV serostatus was compiled. Broad study findings and their caveats: Most CMV-associated TCR beta chains appeared to be HLA-restricted in a later analysis, and the HLA associations seemed to be driven largely by CMV exposure. According to a later genetic analysis, donors in an Asian-associated ancestry cluster had fewer N-insertions in productive TCRs than the approximately 700-donor mean. Several of the top co-occurrence clusters appeared to be linked to parvovirus B19, influenza, CMV and Epstein-Barr virus, according to a later analysis. A later analysis associated about 16,000 TCR beta sequences with specific HLA alleles at a false discovery rate of 0.05. Because HLA typing was missing for some donors at each locus, association tests included only the typed subset. Roughly uniform sequencing depth across donors was assumed in presence/absence analyses, although this assumption may not hold. Most TCR sequences were observed very rarely across donors, whereas some public TCRs were present in many individuals. A cluster of highly shared sequence variants was judged likely to be a technical artifact of the sequencing pipeline. Assigning TCR associations to individual alleles was difficult when HLA alleles, especially DR and DQ, strongly co-occurred. In vitro tests confirmed that a few of the cytomegalovirus-associated TCR beta chains recognize cytomegalovirus antigens. According to the authors, the approach could potentially be generalized to other disease states and immunological phenotypes. A further reported finding was that TCR beta sequences accurately predicted the HLA-A and HLA-B alleles for most subjects in the first cohort. The cohort was sequenced for TCR beta chains only, and without alpha or paired-chain data the features that could be detected were limited. The classifier was reported to diagnose cytomegalovirus status with high specificity and sensitivity in both the original cohort and the validation cohort. In a later analysis, the rate of TCR association differed among HLA loci, with DRB1 alleles having the most associated TCRs and HLA-C alleles having the fewest. Linkage disequilibrium might explain the correlated functional status among segregating V segments, but an unknown experimental factor could not be ruled out. A total of 164 TCR beta chains were listed by the study as associated with cytomegalovirus. The only immune exposure information available for the cohort was CMV serostatus. V-gene and J-gene trimming of TCR beta chains was associated with a missense DCLRE1C variant in a later genetic analysis, and the association was replicated in an independent cohort. Some 16 rarely observed V segments, including chromosome 9 orphons, were excluded from the earlier analysis of about 600 of the donors because counts were too low. In a later analysis, HLA-associated TCR beta chains were found to be more clonally expanded and to have lower generation probabilities than equally common non-associated chains. In an earlier analysis of some 500 of the donors, most TCR beta V segments appeared in productive rearrangements about 90% or about 30% of the time, broadly matching IMGT annotations. Some IMGT-functional V segments, including TRBV6-2 and TRBV6-3, could not be distinguished by the 87-base-pair reads and were therefore excluded.

The library was prepared using the immunoSEQ multiplex PCR assay. A mixture of 60 forward primers for TCR Vbeta segments and 13 reverse primers for TCR Jbeta segments was used in the multiplex PCR. A multiplex PCR assay on genomic DNA amplified the CDR3 region of rearranged TCR beta genes. On the Illumina HiSeq System, the amplified TCR beta libraries were sequenced as 87-base-pair reads. Turning to the authors' computational methods: In a later analysis, tens of millions of unique TCR beta chains were counted across the 650 to 700 repertoires, and some 10 million of these chains were shared by at least two donors. Raw reads were error-corrected and collapsed into unique sequences with a nearest-neighbor algorithm that merged closely related sequences to remove PCR and sequencing errors. CDR3 sequences were aligned to IMGT reference sequences to assign V, D and J gene segments. Each retained sequence needed at least a six-nucleotide match to both a V gene segment and a J gene segment. Rearrangements were classified as productive when the CDR3 lacked stop codons and remained in frame with V and J, and all other rearrangements were classified as non-productive. CDR3 was defined according to IMGT convention as the region running from the second conserved V-encoded cysteine to the conserved J-encoded phenylalanine. In an earlier analysis of around 540 of the donors, sequences lacking an unambiguous match to a single V gene segment were excluded. An earlier analysis of 450 to 650 of the donors called V segments functional above 56.7% productive rearrangements and segregating when the between-donor standard deviation exceeded 5%. A statistical classification framework was built to diagnose cytomegalovirus status from the catalog of TCR beta chain sequences. V and J gene assignment, in a later analysis, came from comparing TCR nucleotide sequences with IMGT/GENE-DB human TR gene sequences. A later analysis assigned CDR3 sequences and most-parsimonious VDJ recombination scenarios with the TCRdist pipeline. A later analysis defined each TCR beta chain by its CDR3 amino acid sequence plus V-gene family, and excluded reads lacking a unique V-gene family. In a later analysis, several hundred highly shared, low-generation-probability nucleotide sequences were removed to address suspected cross-contamination and a sequencing artifact. For each public chain, a later analysis derived a clonal expansion index from normalized ranks of inferred template counts within each repertoire. In a later analysis, generation probabilities were computed with a VDJ recombination model fitted to out-of-frame rearrangements, and the resulting probabilities were checked against IGoR. A later analysis scored TCR-TCR, TCR-HLA and TCR-CMV co-occurrence with hypergeometric tests, applying a repertoire-size bias correction to TCR pairs. A later analysis estimated false discovery rates by permuting HLA or CMV assignments 20 times. A later analysis grouped co-occurring TCRs with DBSCAN, adding TCRdist sequence similarity when clustering within HLA-allele-positive subsets. Repertoires with fewer than 30,000 or more than 120,000 public chains, plus five repertoires with anomalous nucleotide sharing, were excluded from co-occurrence clustering. Here the immuneACCESS table is served through TCRdb, limited to in-frame sequences with V and J called. Missing clones are a known gap in these copies; in checked studies unresolved V genes cover under half, and the rest lacks a known reason. V, J and clone size were drawn from that table, and D and trimming were deduced from the DNA. The sample table shows around 140,000 clones, and approximately 80% are seen once. The ten largest clones capture around 3% of the sample.

The CDR3 runs 17 residues from the cysteine to the phenylalanine. Left in the record is the CDR3 DNA by itself, 51 bases read in frame from the first base. The germline V end is reduced by 3 bases and the J end by 0 bases; junction bases left unmatched: 7. In the germline V gene, CDR1 corresponds to SNHLY and CDR2 to FYNNEI. In total, approximately 690 healthy bone marrow donors made up the cohort. At the time of sampling, all cohort members were nominally healthy, though unrecorded immune exposures were likely present. The donor tested CMV seronegative and was one of the 352 seronegative cohort members. A peripheral blood sample was provided by each donor, and peripheral blood mononuclear cells were used for TCR beta sequencing. Genomic DNA was extracted from the blood cell samples with the Qiagen DNeasy Blood Extraction Kit.

The specimen was PBMCs. This clonotype was sampled from a female donor in good health and CMV-seronegative. The receptor chain draws on TRBV2 and TRBJ2-3; 9 bases in the middle match TRBD1. DNA sequence: TGTGCCAGCAGTGACCCAGGACAGGGGCATAGCACAGATACGCAGTATTTT. The resulting protein is CASSDPGQGHSTDTQYF.